A selection of T cell receptor beta chains follows, all from one sample in a study of shared clonotypes between healthy human individuals. Generated by immunoSEQ multiplex PCR, the TCRdb table keeps only in-frame clones and is missing some. This table holds under 2.5 million clones, 85% to 95% found once. The material sequenced was naive CD4+ T cells from PBMCs. The receptors originated from a young man in good health. Some clones in this sample may be carry-over from other donors' samples. Each CDR3 is given with its conserved first and last residue. D genes are given only for firm matches. Part of the rows lack a size; the others show once, few, many or a class for expanded clones.

D: TRBD1
V: TRBV7-2
J: TRBJ1-1
size: once
DNA: TGTGCCAGCAGCTCACAGGGGAGGAGCACTGAAGCTTTCTTT
CDR3: CASSSQGRSTEAFF

D: NA
V: TRBV4-2
J: TRBJ1-1
size: NA
DNA: TGTGCCAGCAGCCAAGAGTGGGGGGAATTTGAAGCTTTCTTT
CDR3: CASSQEWGEFEAFF

D: NA
V: TRBV5-1
J: TRBJ1-5
size: once
DNA: TGCGCCAGCAGCTTGGAACCCCAAGGTCAGCCCCAGCATTTT
CDR3: CASSLEPQGQPQHF

D: NA
V: TRBV5-1
J: TRBJ2-4
size: NA
DNA: TGCGCCAGCAGCTTGGAGGAGGCCAAAAACATTCAGTACTTC
CDR3: CASSLEEAKNIQYF

D: NA
V: TRBV19
J: TRBJ1-2
size: NA
DNA: TGTGCCAGTAGTATGCGCTTAGGTGGCTACACCTTC
CDR3: CASSMRLGGYTF

D: TRBD2
V: TRBV5-1
J: TRBJ2-5
size: NA
DNA: TGCGCCAGCAGCTTAATCGGGACTAGCCAAGAGACCCAGTACTTC
CDR3: CASSLIGTSQETQYF

D: NA
V: TRBV19
J: TRBJ1-5
size: NA
DNA: TGTGCCAGTAGTCCAGCCAGTCTCGGCAATCAGCCCCAGCATTTT
CDR3: CASSPASLGNQPQHF

D: TRBD1
V: TRBV5-4
J: TRBJ1-1
size: NA
DNA: TGTGCCAGCAGCTTGGCCGGGACAGGGTTGAATTTGAGAACTGAAGCTTTCTTT
CDR3: CASSLAGTGLNLRTEAFF

D: TRBD2
V: TRBV2
J: TRBJ2-3
size: NA
DNA: TGTGCCAGCAGTAAGCGGGAAGTGATAGATACGCAGTATTTT
CDR3: CASSKREVIDTQYF

D: NA
V: TRBV19
J: TRBJ1-5
size: few
DNA: TGTGCCAGTAGGATCGGGGGGCTTAAGCAGCCCCAGCATTTT
CDR3: CASRIGGLKQPQHF

D: TRBD1
V: TRBV18
J: TRBJ1-4
size: NA
DNA: TGTGCCAGCTCACTCCCGACAGGGTCAAATGAAAAACTGTTTTTT
CDR3: CASSLPTGSNEKLFF

D: TRBD2
V: TRBV5-1
J: TRBJ2-5
size: NA
DNA: TGCGCCAGCAGCTTGTTCCTAGCGGGAGGAGAGACCCAGTACTTC
CDR3: CASSLFLAGGETQYF

D: TRBD2
V: TRBV5-5
J: TRBJ2-5
size: once
DNA: TGTGCCAGCACCCCTATGGGGAGGGTGCAAGAGACCCAGTACTTC
CDR3: CASTPMGRVQETQYF

D: NA
V: TRBV15
J: TRBJ1-3
size: NA
DNA: TGTGCCACCAGCAGAGTTCTCTCTGGAAACACCATATATTTT
CDR3: CATSRVLSGNTIYF

D: TRBD1
V: TRBV5-1
J: TRBJ2-4
size: NA
DNA: TGCGCCAGCAGCTTCCGGGACAGGGGGCAGGTTCAGTACTTC
CDR3: CASSFRDRGQVQYF

D: NA
V: TRBV11-2
J: TRBJ1-3
size: NA
DNA: TGTGCCAGCAGCAGGTCGTGGGGTGACACCATATATTTT
CDR3: CASSRSWGDTIYF

D: TRBD1
V: TRBV5-6
J: TRBJ1-6
size: NA
DNA: TGTGCCAGCAGCGCGCGGACAGGGTCGGCTTTATCACCCCTCCACTTT
CDR3: CASSARTGSALSPLHF

D: TRBD2
V: TRBV13
J: TRBJ2-1
size: NA
DNA: TGTGCCAGCAGCTTCTCGACTAGCGGGTATCTCAATGAGCAGTTCTTC
CDR3: CASSFSTSGYLNEQFF

D: TRBD1
V: TRBV4-1
J: TRBJ2-4
size: NA
DNA: TGCGCCAGCAGCCAAAACTCGGGACAGGGCCTACGGACCAAAAACATTCAGTACTTC
CDR3: CASSQNSGQGLRTKNIQYF

D: NA
V: TRBV30
J: TRBJ2-6
size: NA
DNA: TGTGCCTGGAGTGTAAGCTCTGGGGCCAACGTCCTGACTTTC
CDR3: CAWSVSSGANVLTF

D: NA
V: TRBV5-1
J: TRBJ1-2
size: NA
DNA: TGCGCCAGCAGCCCAGGACAGCTTGCTAACTATGGCTACACCTTC
CDR3: CASSPGQLANYGYTF

D: TRBD1
V: TRBV9
J: TRBJ1-5
size: NA
DNA: TGTGCCAGCAGCGTAGACCCTGGACAGGGCCTTAGCAATCAGCCCCAGCATTTT
CDR3: CASSVDPGQGLSNQPQHF

D: NA
V: TRBV30
J: TRBJ2-7
size: NA
DNA: TGTGCCTGGAGCCCGGGCCTTTACGAGCAGTACTTC
CDR3: CAWSPGLYEQYF

D: NA
V: TRBV28
J: TRBJ1-5
size: NA
DNA: TGTGCCAGCAGTAAACAGGGCGTAACACAGCCCCAGCATTTT
CDR3: CASSKQGVTQPQHF

D: NA
V: TRBV9
J: TRBJ1-1
size: NA
DNA: TGTGCCAGCAGCGTAGTTCTGGGCACTGAAGCTTTCTTT
CDR3: CASSVVLGTEAFF

D: TRBD1
V: TRBV6-1
J: TRBJ1-5
size: NA
DNA: TGTGCCAGCAGTGAAGGGACAGGGACCAGAGCCCAGCATTTT
CDR3: CASSEGTGTRAQHF

D: NA
V: TRBV7-8
J: TRBJ2-7
size: NA
DNA: TGTGCCAGTAGAACTGGCAGATTCTCTTACGAGCAGTACTTC
CDR3: CASRTGRFSYEQYF